The 22 T cell receptor beta chains below come from one sample, sequenced in a study of OX40 agonist ivuxolimab in advanced cancers. Sequenced by immunoSEQ multiplex PCR; TCRdb stores in-frame clones only, minus some. In the table there are tens of thousands of clones, about 89% of which are singletons. This material consisted of CD4+ or CD8+ T cells sorted from blood, taken in a trial of the OX40 agonist ivuxolimab. Every receptor here comes from an adult with an advanced solid tumor such as melanoma, head and neck, liver or kidney cancer.

This clone was seen only a few times. The chain has TRBV27 and TRBJ1-5; perhaps TRBD1 as D (5 bases). CDR1 and CDR2 from the germline V gene are MNHEY and SMNVEV (reference sequence). Trimming pared 3 bases from V and 5 bases from J, leaving 8 bases between. This CDR3 spans 13 amino acids. The chain's CDR3 is CASSLWGDQPQHF. In DNA form, the CDR3 reads TGTGCCAGCAGTTTGTGGGGGGATCAGCCCCAGCATTTT.

V and J are TRBV10-3 and TRBJ2-1; 9 positions match TRBD1. Germline CDR1 reads ENHRY; CDR2 reads SYGVKD. V gave up 8 bases and J gave up 5 bases; unmatched junction bases: 1. This CDR3 is 12 amino acids long. CDR3 amino acids: CAIGTGNNEQFF. The CDR3 region has the DNA TGTGCCATCGGGACAGGGAACAATGAGCAGTTCTTC.

This chain uses TRBV28 with TRBJ2-3; TRBD1 or TRBD2 may be the D gene (5 bases each). Trimming took 0 bases from V and 0 from J, leaving 13 bases between them. Germline V gene data show CDR1 as MDHEN and CDR2 as SYDVKM. The CDR3 runs to 17 residues. The CDR3 sequence is CASSLWGTDSSTDTQYF. The CDR3 DNA reads TGTGCCAGCAGTTTATGGGGGACGGATTCTAGCACAGATACGCAGTATTTT.

This clone was seen just once. The chain carries TRBV6-5 and TRBJ1-1; unclear D gene. From germline, CDR1 is MNHEY and CDR2 SVGAGI. The CDR3 is 13 amino acids. V lost 0 bases to trimming and J lost 5 bases, with 7 bases between them. The CDR3 nucleotides read TGTGCCAGCAGTTACTCGGAGGGAACTGAAGCTTTCTTT. It translates to CASSYSEGTEAFF.

The CDR3 DNA follows: TGTGCCAGCAGCTTAGTGGGGGCCCCCTCTCGGGAGCAGTACGTC. Protein sequence: CASSLVGAPSREQYV. The chain joins TRBV7-2 to TRBJ2-7; D might be TRBD1 (6 bases). CDR1 SGHTA and CDR2 FQGNSA come from the germline V gene. CDR3 size: 15 residues. Trimming stripped 1 base from V and 7 bases from J, with 17 bases between.

V usage is TRBV7-2 and J usage is TRBJ1-2; TRBD1 matches 7 bases. The CDR3 covers 17 residues. Germline lookup yields CDR1 SGHTA and CDR2 FQGNSA. J was trimmed by 3 bases and V by 5 bases; bases with no gene match: 15. The CDR3 DNA is TGTGCCAGCAGCGCGACCGCGGTAGGGGGCGCTGACTATGGCTACACCTTC. It encodes CASSATAVGGADYGYTF.

This chain connects TRBV7-3 to TRBJ1-3, with D uncertain. The CDR3 has 14 amino acids. Germline V gives CDR1 SGHTA, CDR2 FQGTGA. V was shortened by 2 bases and J by 0 bases, with 5 bases between the two germline ends. In nucleotides, the CDR3 is TGTGCCAGCAGCTTATTTGGCTCTGGAAACACCATATATTTT. It codes for CASSLFGSGNTIYF.

The J gene is TRBJ2-3, the V gene TRBV2; 11 bases fit TRBD2. The germline V gene has CDR1 SNHLY and CDR2 FYNNEI. The CDR3 extends over 16 amino acids. V lost 6 bases and J lost 2; bases outside the gene matches: 7. This CDR3 is CASRPGTSGFTDTQYF. The CDR3 DNA follows: TGTGCCAGCAGACCCGGGACTAGCGGCTTCACAGATACGCAGTATTTT.

The chain uses TRBV9 and TRBJ2-1; TRBD2 agrees at 7 bases. This CDR3 has 14 residues. Germline V gene lookup returns CDR1 SGDLS and CDR2 YYNGEE. V shed 0 bases and J 9 bases; nucleotides not matched to a gene: 6. CDR3 nucleotides: TGTGCCAGCAGCGTAGGGGGAGGGCTCGCTGAGCAGTTCTTC. Translated: CASSVGGGLAEQFF.

The gene calls are TRBV7-2 and TRBJ2-2, with unresolved D. The CDR3 spans 16 residues. CDR1 is SGHTA, CDR2 FQGNSA, per germline. Trimming left V 5 bases short and J 1 base short, with 14 bases between. CDR3 bases: TGTGCCAGCAGCCGGTCTCCCCAGGTGAACACCGGGGAGCTGTTTTTT. Protein: CASSRSPQVNTGELFF.

The table lists this clone with a count of one. The chain couples TRBV30 to TRBJ1-5, with TRBD1 matching 8 bases. This CDR3 contains 15 residues. J lost 2 bases, V lost 0 bases, and 3 bases had no gene match. Germline V gene data show CDR1 as GTSNPN and CDR2 as SVGIG (reference sequence). CDR3 amino acids: CAWSVRGQGNQPQHF. CDR3 in DNA: TGTGCCTGGAGTGTACGGGGACAGGGCAATCAGCCCCAGCATTTT.

This chain links TRBV11-2 with TRBJ2-3; TRBD2 aligns across 8 bases. CDR1 is SGHAT and CDR2 is FQNNGV in the germline V gene. After removal of 6 bases from V and 3 bases from J, the junction contained 5 bases not matched to a gene. This CDR3 comprises 14 residues. CDR3 sequence (DNA): TGTGCCAGCAGTCCAGCGGGGGCGACAGATACGCAGTATTTT. It encodes CASSPAGATDTQYF.

The chain has TRBV9 and TRBJ2-1, with 10 bases matching TRBD2. CDR1 and CDR2 from the germline V gene are SGDLS and YYNGEE. The CDR3 runs 15 residues. Losses at the gene ends were 0 bases for V and 7 bases for J; bases not matched to a gene: 4. CDR3 coding DNA: TGTGCCAGCAGCGTAGGAGGGACTAGCGTTAATGAGCAGTTCTTC. It translates to CASSVGGTSVNEQFF.

The chain has TRBV13 and TRBJ1-6; D not resolved. Germline-derived CDR1 and CDR2 are PRHDT and FYEKMQ (reference sequence). There are 15 residues in the CDR3. Trimming removed 2 bases at V and 7 bases at J, with 12 bases between. CDR3: CASSLFSQTNSPLHF. The DNA for the CDR3 is TGTGCCAGCAGCTTATTTTCCCAGACCAATTCACCCCTCCACTTT. Together with reference TRBV13 and TRBJ1-6, the CDR3 gives the full variable domain: AAGVIQSPRHLIKEKRETATLKCYPIPRHDTVYWYQQGPGQDPQFLISFYEKMQSDKGSIPDRFSAQQFSDYHSELNMSSLELGDSALYFCASSLFSQTNSPLHFGNGTRLTVT.

V gene TRBV5-5 combines with J gene TRBJ1-3; D unclear. V lost 2 bases and J lost 8, with 20 bases in between. Germline V gene sequence: CDR1 SGHKS, CDR2 YYEKEE (reference sequence). The CDR3 runs to 16 residues. The CDR3 DNA follows: TGTGCCAGCAGCTTCTACTGGGTCGGGGAGACGGACACCATATATTTT. Protein: CASSFYWVGETDTIYF.

The chain joins TRBV15 to TRBJ2-7; TRBD1 matches 7 bases. The CDR3 runs to 15 residues. Trimming removed 5 bases from V and 2 bases from J; junction bases left unmatched: 9. CDR1 and CDR2 from the germline V gene are LNHNV and YYDKDF (reference sequence). The CDR3: CATSLHRGRAYEQYF. DNA for the CDR3: TGTGCCACCAGCCTCCACAGGGGACGGGCCTACGAGCAGTACTTC.

V and J are TRBV4-2 and TRBJ2-3, with unresolved D. V lost 2 bases and J 0 bases, leaving 12 bases between the germline ends. The CDR3 consists of 16 residues. CDR1 LGHNA and CDR2 YNFKEQ come from the germline V gene. CDR3 residues: CASSQIATQSTDTQYF. The CDR3, as DNA: TGTGCCAGCAGCCAAATAGCTACCCAAAGCACAGATACGCAGTATTTT.

This chain uses TRBV10-3 with TRBJ2-5; 7 nucleotides line up with TRBD1. The CDR3 is 15 residues long. V was clipped by 7 bases and J by 2 bases; unmatched bases: 10. Germline V gene lookup returns CDR1 ENHRY and CDR2 SYGVKD. The CDR3 is CAINGDRAGQETQYF. The CDR3 nucleotides are TGTGCCATCAATGGAGACAGGGCCGGGCAAGAGACCCAGTACTTC.

This chain uses TRBV27 with TRBJ2-3, with 12 bases lining up with TRBD2. CDR3 length: 16 amino acids. The V gene end was trimmed by 6 bases and the J gene end by 0 bases; junction bases not matched to a gene: 4. Germline V gene lookup returns CDR1 MNHEY and CDR2 SMNVEV (reference sequence). The CDR3 loop reads CASSPGTSGSTDTQYF. The CDR3 DNA reads as TGTGCCAGCAGCCCCGGGACTAGCGGGAGCACAGATACGCAGTATTTT.

The chain recombines TRBV19 with TRBJ2-2; perhaps TRBD2 as D (5 bases). This CDR3 region has 14 residues. Germline V gives CDR1 LNHDA, CDR2 SQIVND (reference sequence). V was shortened by 5 bases and J by 0 bases, with 7 bases between the two germline ends. The chain's CDR3 is CASSFGANTGELFF. For the CDR3, the DNA is TGTGCCAGTAGTTTCGGGGCGAACACCGGGGAGCTGTTTTTT.

V is TRBV11-2 and J is TRBJ1-2, with D perhaps TRBD1 (5 bases). CDR1 and CDR2 from the germline V gene are SGHAT and FQNNGV. Trimming cost V 4 bases and J 2 bases, with 20 bases left between them. This CDR3 is built from 17 residues. CDR3 coding DNA: TGTGCCAGCAGCTCCCATCTCGGGGCAGAGAGAAACTATGGCTACACCTTC. It is translated as CASSSHLGAERNYGYTF.

The chain joins TRBV6-5 to TRBJ1-1; 7 positions match TRBD1. Germline V CDR1 and CDR2: MNHEY, SVGAGI. This CDR3 region has 12 residues. V lost 3 bases, J lost 14 bases, and 9 bases stayed unmatched. CDR3 bases: TGTGCCAGCAGTTATATTGGACAGGAGGCCTTCTTT. Protein sequence: CASSYIGQEAFF.